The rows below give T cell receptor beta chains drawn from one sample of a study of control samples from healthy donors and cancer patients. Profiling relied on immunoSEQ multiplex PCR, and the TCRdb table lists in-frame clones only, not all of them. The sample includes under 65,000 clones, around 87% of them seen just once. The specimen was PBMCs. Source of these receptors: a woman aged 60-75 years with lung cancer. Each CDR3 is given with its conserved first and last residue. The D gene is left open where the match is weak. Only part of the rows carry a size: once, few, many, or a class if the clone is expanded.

CDR3aa: CAISKRTGVMSGNTIYF; CDR3nt: TGTGCCATCAGTAAAAGGACAGGGGTAATGTCTGGAAACACCATATATTTT; abundance: NA; d_gene: TRBD1; j_gene: TRBJ1-3; v_gene: TRBV10-3
CDR3aa: CASSSGWERSTGELFF; CDR3nt: TGCGCCAGCAGCTCGGGGTGGGAAAGGTCCACCGGGGAGCTGTTTTTT; abundance: NA; d_gene: NA; j_gene: TRBJ2-2; v_gene: TRBV5-1
CDR3aa: CASSIEGGNEQFF; CDR3nt: TGTGCCAGTAGTATAGAGGGAGGGAATGAGCAGTTCTTC; abundance: NA; d_gene: TRBD2; j_gene: TRBJ2-1; v_gene: TRBV19
CDR3aa: CASSLLGWDPYSSGANVLTF; CDR3nt: TGTGCCAGCAGCTTATTGGGATGGGACCCCTATAGCTCTGGGGCCAACGTCCTGACTTTC; abundance: once; d_gene: NA; j_gene: TRBJ2-6; v_gene: TRBV13
CDR3aa: CASSPDRVTLIYTF; CDR3nt: TGTGCCAGCAGCCCGGACAGAGTCACCCTTATCTACACCTTC; abundance: NA; d_gene: NA; j_gene: TRBJ1-2; v_gene: TRBV11-1
CDR3aa: CASSPQLGLNEQFF; CDR3nt: TGTGCCAGCAGCCCTCAATTGGGACTCAATGAGCAGTTCTTC; abundance: NA; d_gene: NA; j_gene: TRBJ2-1; v_gene: TRBV3-1/TRBV3-2
CDR3aa: CASSFGRGNYGYTF; CDR3nt: TGCGCCAGCAGCTTTGGCAGGGGGAACTATGGCTACACCTTC; abundance: once; d_gene: TRBD1; j_gene: TRBJ1-2; v_gene: TRBV5-1
CDR3aa: CASSEALPSNNEQFF; CDR3nt: TGTGCCAGCAGTGAAGCGCTCCCTTCTAACAATGAGCAGTTCTTC; abundance: NA; d_gene: NA; j_gene: TRBJ2-1; v_gene: TRBV2
CDR3aa: CSAPGVYEQYF; CDR3nt: TGCAGTGCTCCAGGGGTCTACGAGCAGTACTTC; abundance: NA; d_gene: NA; j_gene: TRBJ2-7; v_gene: TRBV20-1
CDR3aa: CASSELGVVNSPLHF; CDR3nt: TGTGCCAGCAGTGAGCTTGGGGTCGTGAATTCACCCCTCCACTTT; abundance: medium-sized; d_gene: NA; j_gene: TRBJ1-6; v_gene: TRBV6-1
CDR3aa: CASSLGRGNTEAFF; CDR3nt: TGTGCCAGCAGCTTAGGCAGGGGGAACACTGAAGCTTTCTTT; abundance: NA; d_gene: NA; j_gene: TRBJ1-1; v_gene: TRBV7-3
CDR3aa: CAISVPSLYGYTF; CDR3nt: TGTGCCATCAGCGTACCGTCGCTCTATGGCTACACCTTC; abundance: NA; d_gene: NA; j_gene: TRBJ1-2; v_gene: TRBV10-3
CDR3aa: CASSLGAGGHTGELFF; CDR3nt: TGTGCCAGCAGCTTGGGGGCAGGGGGGCACACCGGGGAGCTGTTTTTT; abundance: NA; d_gene: NA; j_gene: TRBJ2-2; v_gene: TRBV5-6
CDR3aa: CASSLDPGRGNTIYF; CDR3nt: TGTGCCAGCAGCTTAGATCCAGGGAGGGGAAACACCATATATTTT; abundance: NA; d_gene: NA; j_gene: TRBJ1-3; v_gene: TRBV11-2
CDR3aa: CASTRSYRVYSGANVLTF; CDR3nt: TGTGCCAGCACCCGGTCCTACAGGGTCTACTCTGGGGCCAACGTCCTGACTTTC; abundance: NA; d_gene: NA; j_gene: TRBJ2-6; v_gene: TRBV5-6
CDR3aa: CASSYTDNTEAFF; CDR3nt: TGTGCCAGCAGTTACACCGACAACACTGAAGCTTTCTTT; abundance: NA; d_gene: NA; j_gene: TRBJ1-1; v_gene: TRBV6-5
CDR3aa: CASSPGTGRSGANVLTF; CDR3nt: TGTGCCAGCAGTCCCGGGACAGGTCGCTCTGGGGCCAACGTCCTGACTTTC; abundance: NA; d_gene: TRBD1; j_gene: TRBJ2-6; v_gene: TRBV27
CDR3aa: CASSYSAGSSYNEQFF; CDR3nt: TGTGCCAGCAGTTACTCGGCGGGCAGCTCCTACAATGAGCAGTTCTTC; abundance: NA; d_gene: NA; j_gene: TRBJ2-1; v_gene: TRBV6-2/TRBV6-3
CDR3aa: CASSLGLAGWSSYEQYF; CDR3nt: TGTGCCAGCAGCTTAGGTCTAGCGGGATGGAGCTCCTACGAGCAGTACTTC; abundance: NA; d_gene: TRBD2; j_gene: TRBJ2-7; v_gene: TRBV7-9
CDR3aa: CASSFVGGQYNEQFF; CDR3nt: TGTGCCAGCAGTTTCGTGGGGGGTCAATACAATGAGCAGTTCTTC; abundance: NA; d_gene: NA; j_gene: TRBJ2-1; v_gene: TRBV27
CDR3aa: CASSQSWQFTDTQYF; CDR3nt: TGCGCCAGCAGTCAATCGTGGCAGTTCACAGATACGCAGTATTTT; abundance: NA; d_gene: NA; j_gene: TRBJ2-3; v_gene: TRBV23-1
CDR3aa: CASSQLGLAGGPYEQFF; CDR3nt: TGTGCCAGCAGCCAACTGGGACTAGCGGGGGGGCCCTATGAGCAGTTCTTC; abundance: NA; d_gene: TRBD2; j_gene: TRBJ2-1; v_gene: TRBV3-1/TRBV3-2
CDR3aa: CASSSLGNEQFF; CDR3nt: TGTGCCAGCAGCTCACTAGGAAATGAGCAGTTCTTC; abundance: once; d_gene: NA; j_gene: TRBJ2-1; v_gene: TRBV11-3
CDR3aa: CATKGRGSHNEQFF; CDR3nt: TGTGCCACCAAGGGGCGGGGATCTCACAATGAGCAGTTCTTC; abundance: NA; d_gene: NA; j_gene: TRBJ2-1; v_gene: TRBV24-1
CDR3aa: CASTLGGGDTGELFF; CDR3nt: TGCGCCAGCACCCTCGGGGGTGGGGACACCGGGGAGCTGTTTTTT; abundance: NA; d_gene: NA; j_gene: TRBJ2-2; v_gene: TRBV5-1
CDR3aa: CATSRDRDWVRGQGYEQYF; CDR3nt: TGTGCCACCAGCAGAGATCGGGATTGGGTCAGGGGGCAAGGCTACGAGCAGTACTTC; abundance: NA; d_gene: TRBD1; j_gene: TRBJ2-7; v_gene: TRBV15
CDR3aa: CASSLDHNSPLHF; CDR3nt: TGTGCCAGCAGCCTCGATCATAATTCACCCCTCCACTTT; abundance: once; d_gene: NA; j_gene: TRBJ1-6; v_gene: TRBV6-2/TRBV6-3
CDR3aa: CASSQENRIGGGYTF; CDR3nt: TGTGCCAGCAGCCAAGAGAACAGGATAGGAGGTGGCTACACCTTC; abundance: NA; d_gene: NA; j_gene: TRBJ1-2; v_gene: TRBV3-1/TRBV3-2
CDR3aa: CASSFERRGNTIYF; CDR3nt: TGTGCCAGCAGCTTCGAACGTCGAGGAAACACCATATATTTT; abundance: few; d_gene: NA; j_gene: TRBJ1-3; v_gene: TRBV5-4
CDR3aa: CAGGRQGTTQYF; CDR3nt: TGTGCCGGAGGGAGACAGGGAACTACGCAGTATTTT; abundance: NA; d_gene: NA; j_gene: TRBJ2-3; v_gene: TRBV6-5
CDR3aa: CASSQRSRGYGYTF; CDR3nt: TGTGCCAGCAGCCAAAGATCTAGGGGCTATGGCTACACCTTC; abundance: NA; d_gene: NA; j_gene: TRBJ1-2; v_gene: TRBV3-1/TRBV3-2
CDR3aa: CASSLSSYEQYF; CDR3nt: TGTGCCAGCAGCCTGAGTTCCTACGAGCAGTACTTC; abundance: NA; d_gene: NA; j_gene: TRBJ2-7; v_gene: TRBV7-9
CDR3aa: CASSFSGLETQYF; CDR3nt: TGCGCCAGCAGCTTTTCGGGGTTAGAGACCCAGTACTTC; abundance: NA; d_gene: NA; j_gene: TRBJ2-5; v_gene: TRBV5-1